The clone carrying this T cell receptor beta chain has just one count. This entry comes from a study of blood T cell repertoires in COVID-19. Overall study context: Acute and convalescent COVID-19 specimens originated in the United States, Italy and Spain.

The CDR3 has 14 amino acids. The V and J ends lost 0 bases and 4 bases respectively, with 9 bases between them. Per germline, CDR1 LGHDT and CDR2 YNNKEL (reference sequence). Sequenced by immunoSEQ multiplex PCR; TCRdb stores in-frame clones only, minus some. The sample gives roughly 91,000 clones, about three quarters of which show up once; more than 6.5% is in the top ten. Sequenced input: peripheral blood. The chain uses TRBV3-1 (or the pseudogene TRBV3-2) and TRBJ1-2, with D uncertain. This TCR was recovered from a man between 70 and 80 years old with acute or convalescent COVID-19. The CDR3: CASSQEKRSYGYTF. In DNA, the CDR3 is TGTGCCAGCAGCCAAGAAAAAAGGAGCTATGGCTACACCTTC.